These 26 T cell receptor beta chains were sequenced from one sample in a study of siplizumab effects on memory and regulatory T cells. The data were produced by immunoSEQ multiplex PCR, yet TCRdb's version contains in-frame clones alone and is incomplete. The table has 70,000 to 95,000 clones, over 85% seen once; the top ten hold 6.5%. Material: CD8+ T cells sorted from blood. The receptors shown here come from a human donor in good health.

This chain connects TRBV29-1 to TRBJ2-1, with D possibly being TRBD1 (5 bases). The CDR3 has 15 residues. Germline assignment: CDR1 SQVTM and CDR2 ANQGSEA. V gave up 0 bases and J gave up 6 bases, with 15 bases separating them. Here the CDR3 reads CSVEDLRQGGNEQFF. DNA for the CDR3: TGCAGCGTTGAAGATTTGAGGCAGGGTGGCAATGAGCAGTTCTTC.

The chain links TRBV2 to TRBJ2-7, with 11 bases identical to TRBD1. This CDR3 comprises 13 residues. The V gene end was trimmed by 7 bases and the J gene end by 3 bases; junction bases not matched to a gene: 2. Germline CDR1 and CDR2: SNHLY and FYNNEI. The DNA for the CDR3 is TGTGCCAGCATTGGGACAGGGGGCTACGAGCAGTACTTC. The encoded protein is CASIGTGGYEQYF.

The V and J genes are TRBV27 and TRBJ2-3, with unresolved D. Germline loops: CDR1 MNHEY, CDR2 SMNVEV (reference sequence). The V end was cut by 0 bases, the J end by 10 bases, with 14 bases between. The CDR3 has 14 amino acids. The CDR3 coding sequence is TGTGCCAGCAGTTTATCGGCACCCGCATCCCCGCAGTATTTT. This encodes CASSLSAPASPQYF.

The chain joins TRBV5-6 to TRBJ2-3; 10 nucleotides agree with TRBD2. The CDR3 length is 18 residues. V dropped 2 bases and J dropped 4; count of bases not matched to a gene: 13. Germline V gene sequence: CDR1 SGHDT, CDR2 YYEEEE. CDR3 loop: CASSLWSSGRFKPDTQYF. In DNA form, the CDR3 reads TGTGCCAGCAGCTTATGGTCTAGCGGGAGATTCAAGCCAGATACGCAGTATTTT. Full variable domain (missing parts from reference TRBV5-6 and TRBJ2-3): DAGVTQSPTHLIKTRGQQVTLRCSPKSGHDTVSWYQQALGQGPQFIFQYYEEEERQRGNFPDRFSGHQFPNYSSELNVNALLLGDSALYLCASSLWSSGRFKPDTQYFGPGTRLTVL.

This chain joins TRBV6-5 and TRBJ1-1, with D possibly TRBD1 on 6 matching bases. V was clipped by 8 bases and J by 0 bases, with 7 bases between them. There are 12 residues in the CDR3. Per germline, CDR1 MNHEY and CDR2 SVGAGI. The chain's CDR3 is CASSGVNTEAFF. The DNA of the CDR3 is TGTGCCAGCTCAGGGGTGAACACTGAAGCTTTCTTT.

V and J are TRBV5-1 and TRBJ2-1; 9 bases match TRBD1. This CDR3 spans 12 amino acids. The J segment lost 8 bases and the V segment lost 9 bases, leaving 6 bases of the junction unmatched. Germline V gives CDR1 SGHRS, CDR2 YFSETQ. The DNA of the CDR3 is TGCGCCACCTCGGACAGGGGTGATGAGCAGTTCTTC. It codes for CATSDRGDEQFF.

The chain recombines TRBV11-2 with TRBJ2-1, with TRBD2 matching over 12 bases. The CDR3 sequence is 16 residues long. Germline values: CDR1 SGHAT, CDR2 FQNNGV. V dropped 2 bases and J dropped 4; count of bases not matched to a gene: 3. The CDR3 is CASSLLGTSGYNEQFF. The DNA for the CDR3 is TGTGCCAGCAGCTTACTGGGGACTAGCGGGTACAATGAGCAGTTCTTC.

The V gene is TRBV7-9, the J gene TRBJ2-2; D is unclear. The ends were cut back, 3 bases at V and 0 bases at J, with 5 bases in the middle. The CDR3 runs 14 residues. Germline V gene data show CDR1 as SEHNR and CDR2 as FQNEAQ (reference sequence). The CDR3 sequence is CASSFGSNTGELFF. The CDR3 nucleotides read TGTGCCAGCAGCTTTGGGTCGAACACCGGGGAGCTGTTTTTT.

The J gene is TRBJ2-7, the V gene TRBV19, with unresolved D. CDR3 length: 14 residues. The germline gives CDR1 LNHDA, CDR2 SQIVND (reference sequence). Between the trimmed V and J ends, which lost 5 bases and 3 bases, there was a span of 14 bases. CDR3 amino acids: CASSSPGPLYEQYF. For the CDR3, the DNA is TGTGCCAGTAGTTCACCCGGGCCCCTCTACGAGCAGTACTTC.

V usage is TRBV5-1 and J usage is TRBJ2-2; D gene uncertain. CDR3 length: 15 amino acids. V lost 1 base and J lost 0, with 7 bases in between. In germline, CDR1 is SGHRS, CDR2 YFSETQ. The CDR3 sequence: CASSLWGTNTGELFF. In DNA form, the CDR3 reads TGCGCCAGCAGCTTGTGGGGAACGAACACCGGGGAGCTGTTTTTT.

The CDR3 sequence is CASSYSLGFQETQYF. The CDR3 DNA follows: TGTGCCAGCAGTTACTCGTTAGGTTTCCAAGAGACCCAGTACTTC. The V call is TRBV6-5, the J call TRBJ2-5; D gene unclear. The V gene's germline CDR1 is MNHEY and CDR2 SVGAGI. This CDR3 is built from 15 residues. The V end lost 0 bases, the J end lost 1 base, and 9 bases lay between the germline ends.

On this clone itself: A read error may account for a junction end that differs from germline. V usage is TRBV14 and J usage is TRBJ2-5; maybe TRBD2 (7 bases). CDR1 is SGHDN, CDR2 FVKESK, per germline. CDR3 length equals 15 residues. Here the CDR3 reads CASSEEGGPGETQYF. CDR3 in DNA: TGTGCCAGCAGCGAAGAGGGGGGGCCGGGAGAGACCCAGTACTTC.

The chain recombines TRBV30 with TRBJ2-7, with TRBD1 as a possible D gene (6 bases). The V end was cut by 5 bases, the J end by 7 bases, with 18 bases between. The CDR3 extends over 13 amino acids. Germline V gene data show CDR1 as GTSNPN and CDR2 as SVGIG (reference sequence). The chain's CDR3 is CAWDRDIPWEQYF. CDR3 sequence (DNA): TGTGCCTGGGACCGGGACATCCCCTGGGAGCAGTACTTC.

This clone was picked up one time. CDR3 amino acids: CASSQVAGVRYEQYF. The CDR3 DNA sequence: TGCGCCAGCAGCCAAGTAGCAGGGGTAAGGTACGAGCAGTACTTC. The gene calls are TRBV4-1 and TRBJ2-7, with D perhaps matching TRBD1 (6 bases). Per the germline V gene, CDR1 is MGHRA and CDR2 is YSYEKL. With 1 base removed from V and 4 bases from J, the gap between germline ends came to 14 bases. The CDR3 contains 15 residues.

The rearrangement uses TRBV4-1 and TRBJ1-1, with unresolved D. Germline V gives CDR1 MGHRA, CDR2 YSYEKL. V was trimmed by 0 bases and J by 2 bases, leaving 10 bases between them. The CDR3 has 15 amino acids. The CDR3 coding sequence is TGCGCCAGCAGCCAAGAAGGCACTTCTAACACTGAAGCTTTCTTT. This gives the protein CASSQEGTSNTEAFF.

This clone was observed a few times. The chain couples TRBV7-9 to TRBJ2-7, with D tentatively TRBD1 or TRBD2 (6 bases each). The CDR3 consists of 14 residues. Per the germline V gene, CDR1 is SEHNR and CDR2 is FQNEAQ (reference sequence). V was cut by 5 bases and J by 6 bases, with 17 bases left in between. CDR3 loop: CASSTAGGGREQYF. CDR3 nucleotides: TGTGCCAGCAGCACCGCGGGTGGGGGGCGCGAGCAGTACTTC.

The genes are TRBV11-2 and TRBJ1-1; D is uncertain. CDR3 length: 13 residues. The germline V and J ends were trimmed by 4 bases and 11 bases, with 17 bases remaining between them. The germline gives CDR1 SGHAT, CDR2 FQNNGV. CDR3 sequence (DNA): TGTGCCAGCAGCTCCGAACTTCTCAATACGGCTTTCTTT. It codes for CASSSELLNTAFF.

The V and J genes are TRBV27 and TRBJ1-1, with D maybe TRBD1 (5 bases). V was cut by 5 bases and J by 0 bases, with 10 bases left in between. Germline V gives CDR1 MNHEY, CDR2 SMNVEV (reference sequence). This CDR3 comprises 14 residues. Here the CDR3 reads CASSIGHMNTEAFF. CDR3 in DNA: TGTGCCAGCAGTATCGGACACATGAACACTGAAGCTTTCTTT.

This chain uses TRBV7-9 with TRBJ2-1; TRBD2 matches at 8 bases. This CDR3 comprises 16 residues. The junction had 11 bases not matched to a gene; V was cut back by 2 bases and J by 8 bases. Germline loops: CDR1 SEHNR, CDR2 FQNEAQ (reference sequence). CDR3 in amino acids: CASSLIQREYFDEQFF. The CDR3 DNA follows: TGTGCCAGCAGCTTAATCCAGCGGGAGTATTTCGATGAGCAGTTCTTC.

The chain couples TRBV6-1 to TRBJ1-1, with TRBD1 identical over 7 bases. The V segment lost 3 bases and the J segment 7 bases; nucleotides outside the gene matches: 5. In germline, CDR1 is MNHNS, CDR2 SASEGT. This CDR3 is built from 13 residues. The CDR3 nucleotides are TGTGCCAGCAGTGACCCCGACAGGGATGAAGCTTTCTTT. Protein: CASSDPDRDEAFF.

The rearrangement links TRBV4-3 to TRBJ1-5, with TRBD1 matching 8 bases. CDR1 and CDR2 from the germline V gene are LGHNA and YSLEER. The V and J ends lost 0 bases and 2 bases, in that order; junction bases with no gene match: 3. This CDR3 spans 16 amino acids. Written as DNA, the CDR3 is TGCGCCAGCAGCCAAGATGCAGGGGGCGGCAATCAGCCCCAGCATTTT. This sequence encodes CASSQDAGGGNQPQHF.

The chain couples TRBV5-6 to TRBJ1-5; D is possibly TRBD1 (5 bases). Germline V gene data show CDR1 as SGHDT and CDR2 as YYEEEE. CDR3 length: 13 amino acids. V was cut by 4 bases and J by 6 bases, with 11 bases left in between. The chain's CDR3 is CASSLGTSQPQHF. The CDR3 DNA follows: TGTGCCAGCAGCCTCGGGACGAGTCAGCCCCAGCATTTT.

The chain employs TRBV5-6 and TRBJ2-2; D assignment may be TRBD1 or TRBD2 (6 bases each). Trimming removed 4 bases from V and 2 bases from J, with 21 bases in between. CDR1 and CDR2 (germline): SGHDT, YYEEEE. CDR3 length: 18 amino acids. The CDR3 sequence: CASSPRLGGGINTGELFF. DNA for the CDR3: TGTGCCAGCAGCCCCAGGCTGGGGGGCGGAATAAACACCGGGGAGCTGTTTTTT. Complete variable domain (other parts from reference TRBV5-6 and TRBJ2-2): DAGVTQSPTHLIKTRGQQVTLRCSPKSGHDTVSWYQQALGQGPQFIFQYYEEEERQRGNFPDRFSGHQFPNYSSELNVNALLLGDSALYLCASSPRLGGGINTGELFFGEGSRLTVL.

V usage is TRBV4-1 and J usage is TRBJ1-3; no clear D. CDR1 is MGHRA and CDR2 is YSYEKL in the germline V gene. CDR3 length: 13 amino acids. The germline V and J ends were trimmed by 8 bases and 4 bases, with 12 bases remaining between them. This CDR3 is CASQLDRGNTIYF. In DNA, the CDR3 is TGCGCCAGCCAGTTGGATCGGGGAAACACCATATATTTT.

The chain couples TRBV6-5 to TRBJ1-5; D gene uncertain. The CDR3 loop spans 15 amino acids. Germline CDR1 and CDR2: MNHEY and SVGAGI. The V end was cut by 0 bases, the J end by 2 bases, with 8 bases between. CDR3 protein: CASSYSNRRNQPQHF. As DNA, the CDR3 is TGTGCCAGCAGTTACTCGAATCGGCGCAATCAGCCCCAGCATTTT.

V and J are TRBV25-1 and TRBJ2-3; D perhaps matches TRBD1 (5 bases). Germline CDR1 is MGHDK and CDR2 is SYGVNS. V lost 6 bases, J lost 0 bases, and 7 bases lay in between. The CDR3 contains 13 residues. CDR3 sequence: CASSPGSTDTQYF. CDR3 DNA sequence: TGTGCCAGCAGCCCAGGGAGCACAGATACGCAGTATTTT.